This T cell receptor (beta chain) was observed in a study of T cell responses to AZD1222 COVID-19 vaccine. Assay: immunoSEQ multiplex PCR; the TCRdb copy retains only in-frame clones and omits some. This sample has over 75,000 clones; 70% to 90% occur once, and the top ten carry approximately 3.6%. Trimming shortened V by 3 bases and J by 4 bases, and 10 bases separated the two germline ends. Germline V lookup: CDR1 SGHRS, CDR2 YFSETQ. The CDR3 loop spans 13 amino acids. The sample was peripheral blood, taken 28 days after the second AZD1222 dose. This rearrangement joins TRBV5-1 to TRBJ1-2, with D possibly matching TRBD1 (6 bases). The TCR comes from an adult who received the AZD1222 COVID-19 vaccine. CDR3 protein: CASSSGGAYGYTF. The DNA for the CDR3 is TGCGCCAGCAGCTCGGGGGGCGCCTATGGCTACACCTTC. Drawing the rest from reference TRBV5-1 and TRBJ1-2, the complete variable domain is KAGVTQTPRYLIKTRGQQVTLSCSPISGHRSVSWYQQTPGQGLQFLFEYFSETQRNKGNFPGRFSGRQFSNSRSEMNVSTLELGDSALYLCASSSGGAYGYTFGSGTRLTVV.